Listed below are T cell receptor beta chains from one sample, sequenced in a study of cytomegalovirus exposure and HLA in healthy donors. TCRdb's copy holds only in-frame clones and misses some; the assay was immunoSEQ multiplex PCR. The profile shows tens of thousands of clones, about 85% of them singletons. The sequencing input was PBMCs. These receptors were taken from a man in his fifties in good health and CMV-seronegative. The CDR3 runs from the conserved cysteine through the conserved F or W. The order of the fields is V gene, J gene, clone size, D gene, CDR3 DNA, CDR3 protein. A D gene is named only where the DNA matches it firmly. Clone size is stated in some rows and not others, as once, few, many or a class when expanded.

TRBV9,TRBJ2-3,-,-,TGTGCCAGCAGCGTTATATCCAGCGCTAGCACAGATACGCAGTATTTT,CASSVISSASTDTQYF
TRBV4-1,TRBJ2-7,-,TRBD2,TGCGCCAGCAGCCTATACCTAGCGGGAGGGAGCTCCTACGAGCAGTACTTC,CASSLYLAGGSSYEQYF
TRBV2,TRBJ2-5,once,-,TGTGCCAGCAGTCTCGAAGAGACCCAGTACTTC,CASSLEETQYF
TRBV4-3,TRBJ2-1,-,TRBD2,TGCGCCAGCAGCTCCGGACTAGTTCTCAGTGAGCAGTTCTTC,CASSSGLVLSEQFF
TRBV12-5,TRBJ1-2,-,-,TGTGCTAGTGGTTTGGCGGAGAACTATGGCTACACCTTC,CASGLAENYGYTF
TRBV28,TRBJ2-3,once,TRBD2,TGTGCCAGCCTTAGATTACTAGCGGGGAGCACAGATACGCAGTATTTT,CASLRLLAGSTDTQYF
TRBV7-7,TRBJ2-2,-,-,TGTGCTAGCAGCTTAAGGCCTTCAGGGCAAGGCGGGGAGCTGTTTTTT,CASSLRPSGQGGELFF
TRBV4-1,TRBJ2-2,-,-,TGCGCCAGCAGCCAACGATTGGGCAGGGCGGACGGGGAGCTGTTTTTT,CASSQRLGRADGELFF
TRBV2,TRBJ1-6,-,-,TGTGCCAGCAGTGAAGCGCAGCAGGGATATTCACCCCTCCACTTT,CASSEAQQGYSPLHF
TRBV15,TRBJ2-2,-,TRBD1,TGTGCCACCAGACTGGGACAGCTGAACACCGGGGAGCTGTTTTTT,CATRLGQLNTGELFF
TRBV6-5,TRBJ2-7,-,-,TGTGCCAGCAGTCGCCAGAATCAATACGAGCAGTACTTC,CASSRQNQYEQYF
TRBV30,TRBJ1-5,-,TRBD1,TGTGCCTGGAGTACAACAGGGGAGGCCCAGCATTTT,CAWSTTGEAQHF
TRBV5-1,TRBJ2-7,-,-,TGCGCCAGCAGCTTGGCTCCGGGATTCTCCTGCGAGCAGTGCTTC,CASSLAPGFSCEQCF
TRBV2,TRBJ2-7,few,TRBD1,TGTGCCAGTGAGACCGAGACAGGGGCCTACGAGCAGTACTTC,CASETETGAYEQYF
TRBV9,TRBJ2-1,-,-,TGTGCCAGCAGCGAGGGTAGCGGAACCTACAATGAGCAGTTCTTC,CASSEGSGTYNEQFF
TRBV4-1,TRBJ1-2,-,-,TGCGCCAGCAGCCAAGAGAGGAACTATGGCTACACCTTC,CASSQERNYGYTF
TRBV2,TRBJ2-7,few,-,TGTGCCAGCAGTGTCAGGAATACCTACGAGCAGTACTTC,CASSVRNTYEQYF
TRBV9,TRBJ1-4,once,-,TGTGCCAGCAGCGTAGGGCAGGGGCAAAATGAAAAACTGTTTTTT,CASSVGQGQNEKLFF
TRBV11-3,TRBJ1-1,-,TRBD1,TGTGCCAGCAGCTGGACAGGAGTCACTGAAGCTTTCTTT,CASSWTGVTEAFF
TRBV5-1,TRBJ2-7,once,TRBD1,TGCGCCAGCAGCCTTACCTTGGGACAGACCTACGAGCAGTACTTC,CASSLTLGQTYEQYF
TRBV5-1,TRBJ2-4,-,-,TGCGCCAGCAGCGCCGGGTGGGTCGACATTCAGTACTTC,CASSAGWVDIQYF
TRBV9,TRBJ1-2,-,TRBD1,TGTGCCAGCAGCGATTCGACAGGGGATTTCCCCTATGGCTACACCTTC,CASSDSTGDFPYGYTF
TRBV28,TRBJ1-5,-,TRBD1,TGTGCCAGCAGCTCGACAGGGGCGCGGGATAGCAATCAGCCCCAGCATTTT,CASSSTGARDSNQPQHF
TRBV4-3,TRBJ1-2,-,-,TGCGCCAGCAGCCAAGAAAACTTTGCCAGGCCAATAGATGGCTACACCTTC,CASSQENFARPIDGYTF
TRBV5-1,TRBJ2-7,-,-,TGCGCCAGCAGCTTGGCCGGGACAAACGCCTACGAGCAGTACTTC,CASSLAGTNAYEQYF
TRBV5-1,TRBJ2-7,-,TRBD2,TGCGCCAGCAGCCTAGCGGGAGGGGTCTACGAGCAGTACTTC,CASSLAGGVYEQYF
TRBV21-1,TRBJ1-4,-,-,TGTGCCAGCAGCAAGGGACAGCTAAATGAAAAACTGTTTTTT,CASSKGQLNEKLFF
TRBV12-5,TRBJ1-6,-,TRBD1,TGTGCTAGTGGCTTGACAGGGGGGAATTCACCCCTCCACTTT,CASGLTGGNSPLHF
TRBV28,TRBJ2-3,few,-,TGTGCCAGCAGTTTAGACTACGCCACGGATACGCAGTATTTT,CASSLDYATDTQYF
TRBV7-3,TRBJ2-5,-,-,TGTGCCAGCAGCTTCGGGGGTGGCAGGGAGGAGACCCAGTACTTC,CASSFGGGREETQYF
TRBV7-9,TRBJ2-7,-,TRBD2,TGTGCCAGCAGCTCCCCTAAAGGACTAGCGGGAGCCTACGAGCAGTACTTC,CASSSPKGLAGAYEQYF
TRBV28,TRBJ1-4,-,TRBD1,TGTGCCAGCAGATCGGGACAGGGGTGGTGGAGTGAAAAACTGTTTTTT,CASRSGQGWWSEKLFF
TRBV7-9,TRBJ1-2,-,TRBD1,TGTGCCAGCAGCTTACTCGGGACAGGAAACTATGGCTACACCTTC,CASSLLGTGNYGYTF
TRBV15,TRBJ1-1,-,-,TGTGCCACCAGCCGAGAGGGGGGTGAAGCTTTCTTT,CATSREGGEAFF
TRBV7-3,TRBJ2-5,-,TRBD1,TGTGCCAGCAGCTCCCAAGGGACAGGGGGAGAGACCCAGTACTTC,CASSSQGTGGETQYF
TRBV9,TRBJ2-5,-,TRBD1,TGTGCCAGCAGCGTAGGGGGACAGGGGGCCGGAGAGACCCAGTACTTC,CASSVGGQGAGETQYF
TRBV7-8,TRBJ2-5,-,TRBD1,TGTGCCAGCAGCTTCGGGACAGAAGAGACCCAGTACTTC,CASSFGTEETQYF
TRBV20-1,TRBJ2-7,-,-,TGCAGTGCCCCGGAGGGGTACGAGCAGTACTTC,CSAPEGYEQYF
TRBV5-6,TRBJ1-6,-,-,TGTGCCAGCAGCTTCGGGGGGGCTCTAAATTCACCCCTCCACTTT,CASSFGGALNSPLHF
TRBV7-8,TRBJ2-3,-,TRBD2,TGTGCCAGCAGCTTACTTGAGACTAGCGGGAGTAAAAGGGATACGCAGTATTTT,CASSLLETSGSKRDTQYF
TRBV7-2,TRBJ1-5,-,TRBD1,TGTGCCAGCAGCTTAGCCGGGACAGGGGTGGATCAGCCCCAGCATTTT,CASSLAGTGVDQPQHF
TRBV27,TRBJ2-7,-,TRBD2,TGTGCCAGCAGTGCGACTAGCCGTGTCACCTACGAGCAGTACTTC,CASSATSRVTYEQYF
TRBV4-3,TRBJ1-3,-,-,TGCGCCAGCAGAGGGACTGACTCTGGAAACACCATATATTTT,CASRGTDSGNTIYF
TRBV6-6,TRBJ2-1,-,TRBD2,TGTGCCAGCAGTCGACTAGCGGGGGCCTCAAATGAGCAGTTCTTC,CASSRLAGASNEQFF
TRBV9,TRBJ1-1,-,-,TGTGCCAGCAGCGCTCCGGGACCGGGGGGCACTGAAGCTTTCTTT,CASSAPGPGGTEAFF
TRBV27,TRBJ2-2,-,TRBD1,TGTGCCAGCGGCCCCCGGGACAGGAGAAACACCGGGGAGCTGTTTTTT,CASGPRDRRNTGELFF